Following are 15 T cell receptor beta chains from one sample sequenced in a study of blood T cell repertoires in COVID-19. Using immunoSEQ multiplex PCR, the repertoire was profiled, and TCRdb retains in-frame clones only, with some absent. Of tens of thousands of clones in the sample, nearly 90% were seen once. Specimen: peripheral blood. These receptors all come from a man in his 60s with active COVID-19.

The V gene is TRBV18, the J gene TRBJ1-2; 7 nucleotides agree with TRBD1. Germline V gene data show CDR1 as KGHSH and CDR2 as LQKENI. This CDR3 has 18 residues. With V trimmed by 3 bases and J by 5 bases, 18 bases remained unmatched. The CDR3 DNA follows: TGTGCCAGCTCACCCGAGAGGACGGCTATTAAGGGGGCGTATGGCTACACCTTC. It is translated as CASSPERTAIKGAYGYTF.

Here the CDR3 reads CASSLAGSAEQFF. CDR3 nucleotide sequence: TGTGCCAGCAGTTTGGCGGGAAGCGCGGAGCAGTTCTTC. This rearrangement joins TRBV12-3 or TRBV12-4 to TRBJ2-1, with D tentatively TRBD2 (6 bases). This CDR3 is 13 amino acids long. The V end lost 3 bases, the J end lost 10 bases, and 13 bases lay between the germline ends.

J is TRBJ2-7 and V is TRBV27; D is perhaps TRBD2 (5 bases). This CDR3 is built from 12 residues. Deletions cut 8 bases from V and 6 bases from J, with 14 bases between. Germline loops: CDR1 MNHEY, CDR2 SMNVEV (reference sequence). For the CDR3, the DNA is TGTGCCAGCCAACCCGGGAAGGGCGAGCAGTACTTC. This sequence encodes CASQPGKGEQYF.

J is TRBJ1-1 and V is TRBV28, with D uncertain. V was pared by 8 bases and J by 2 bases, with 6 bases between. Per the germline V gene, CDR1 is MDHEN and CDR2 is SYDVKM. This CDR3 has 11 residues. CDR3 nucleotides: TGTGCCAGCCGTAGAAACACTGAAGCTTTCTTT. This codes for CASRRNTEAFF.

This clone has a single count. This sequence joins TRBV30 and TRBJ1-3; D is ambiguous. V was cut by 4 bases and J by 0 bases, with 10 bases left in between. The CDR3 is made up of 14 amino acids. Germline V gene data show CDR1 as GTSNPN and CDR2 as SVGIG (reference sequence). The CDR3 DNA reads as TGTGCCTGGACGGACTGGGCCTCTGGAAACACCATATATTTT. Translated, it gives CAWTDWASGNTIYF.

V and J are TRBV5-1 and TRBJ2-7; 9 bases line up with TRBD1. V was pared by 0 bases and J by 5 bases, with 12 bases of the junction left unmatched. The CDR3 runs to 17 residues. Germline V gene sequence: CDR1 SGHRS, CDR2 YFSETQ. The DNA of the CDR3 is TGCGCCAGCAGCTTGGAACATGGGGACAGGGTTAGAAACGAGCAGTACTTC. Translating gives CASSLEHGDRVRNEQYF.

This chain uses TRBV3-1 (or the pseudogene TRBV3-2) with TRBJ1-1; 7 positions agree with TRBD1. V shed 0 bases and J 2 bases; nucleotides not matched to a gene: 9. Germline V gene lookup returns CDR1 LGHDT and CDR2 YNNKEL (reference sequence). The CDR3 runs 17 residues. This chain's CDR3 is CASSQDLAGGVNTEAFF. The CDR3 nucleotides read TGTGCCAGCAGCCAAGATTTAGCAGGGGGTGTCAACACTGAAGCTTTCTTT.

CDR3 amino acids: CASSTQSGTSTGELFF. CDR3 nucleotide sequence: TGTGCCAGCAGCACCCAATCCGGGACTAGCACCGGGGAGCTGTTTTTT. The V and J genes are TRBV9 and TRBJ2-2; 8 bases line up with TRBD2. Germline lookup yields CDR1 SGDLS and CDR2 YYNGEE. There are 16 residues in the CDR3. Trimming cost V 4 bases and J 4 bases; bases outside gene matches: 9.

The rearrangement joins TRBV6-2 or TRBV6-3 to TRBJ1-6; TRBD1 agrees at 7 bases. The CDR3 runs to 19 residues. The germline CDR1 and CDR2 sequences are MNHEY and SVGEGT. V lost 0 bases to trimming and J lost 7 bases; unmatched junction nucleotides: 15. CDR3 bases: TGTGCCAGCAGTTACTCCTTACCGGGACAGACCCGTCGGAATTCACCCCTCCACTTT. Translation: CASSYSLPGQTRRNSPLHF.

The CDR3 coding sequence is TGTGCCATCCGGGCGGGAGCGTCCTACGAGCAGTACTTC. Its translation is CAIRAGASYEQYF. The V gene is TRBV10-3, the J gene TRBJ2-7; TRBD2 agrees at 7 bases. This CDR3 contains 13 residues. Germline V gives CDR1 ENHRY, CDR2 SYGVKD. The junction had 5 bases not matched to a gene; V was cut back by 8 bases and J by 1 base.

This chain uses TRBV7-9 with TRBJ2-5; D gene uncertain. The CDR3 spans 14 residues. The V end lost 0 bases, the J end lost 5 bases, and 10 bases lay between the germline ends. Germline V gives CDR1 SEHNR, CDR2 FQNEAQ (reference sequence). The CDR3 protein is CASSLARFMETQYF. For the CDR3, the DNA is TGTGCCAGCAGCTTAGCGAGGTTCATGGAGACCCAGTACTTC. Combining the CDR3 with reference TRBV7-9 and TRBJ2-5 gives the whole variable domain DTGVSQNPRHKITKRGQNVTFRCDPISEHNRLYWYRQTLGQGPEFLTYFQNEAQLEKSRLLSDRFSAERPKGSFSTLEIQRTEQGDSAMYLCASSLARFMETQYFGPGTRLLVL.

This chain uses TRBV4-3 with TRBJ1-2; perhaps TRBD1 as D (6 bases). Between the trimmed V and J ends, which lost 0 bases and 0 bases, there was a span of 8 bases. This CDR3 spans 15 amino acids. Germline V gives CDR1 LGHNA, CDR2 YSLEER. The CDR3 nucleotides read TGCGCCAGCAGCCAAGAACAGGGAGCTAACTATGGCTACACCTTC. It codes for CASSQEQGANYGYTF.

The chain couples TRBV4-2 to TRBJ2-5, with 9 bases lining up with TRBD2. Germline CDR1 and CDR2: LGHNA and YNFKEQ. Trimming removed 2 bases from V and 2 bases from J; junction bases left unmatched: 12. The CDR3 contains 18 residues. The CDR3 DNA sequence: TGTGCCAGCAGCCAAAGGTCTAGCGGGATTGGAGGACAAGAGACCCAGTACTTC. Protein: CASSQRSSGIGGQETQYF.

The chain couples TRBV14 to TRBJ1-1; TRBD1 matches at 8 bases. CDR3 length: 15 amino acids. V was clipped by 4 bases and J by 1 base; unmatched bases: 5. In germline, CDR1 is SGHDN, CDR2 FVKESK. The CDR3 protein is CASSPPGTGNTEAFF. In DNA, the CDR3 is TGTGCCAGCAGCCCTCCCGGGACAGGGAACACTGAAGCTTTCTTT.

V gene TRBV9 combines with J gene TRBJ1-4; 7 bases are a match to TRBD1. This CDR3 contains 17 residues. From germline, CDR1 is SGDLS and CDR2 YYNGEE. Trimming took 1 base from V and 5 from J; bases not matched to a gene: 11. CDR3: CASSVLPGGNQNEKLFF. Here the CDR3 DNA reads TGTGCCAGCAGCGTATTGCCAGGGGGTAACCAAAATGAAAAACTGTTTTTT.